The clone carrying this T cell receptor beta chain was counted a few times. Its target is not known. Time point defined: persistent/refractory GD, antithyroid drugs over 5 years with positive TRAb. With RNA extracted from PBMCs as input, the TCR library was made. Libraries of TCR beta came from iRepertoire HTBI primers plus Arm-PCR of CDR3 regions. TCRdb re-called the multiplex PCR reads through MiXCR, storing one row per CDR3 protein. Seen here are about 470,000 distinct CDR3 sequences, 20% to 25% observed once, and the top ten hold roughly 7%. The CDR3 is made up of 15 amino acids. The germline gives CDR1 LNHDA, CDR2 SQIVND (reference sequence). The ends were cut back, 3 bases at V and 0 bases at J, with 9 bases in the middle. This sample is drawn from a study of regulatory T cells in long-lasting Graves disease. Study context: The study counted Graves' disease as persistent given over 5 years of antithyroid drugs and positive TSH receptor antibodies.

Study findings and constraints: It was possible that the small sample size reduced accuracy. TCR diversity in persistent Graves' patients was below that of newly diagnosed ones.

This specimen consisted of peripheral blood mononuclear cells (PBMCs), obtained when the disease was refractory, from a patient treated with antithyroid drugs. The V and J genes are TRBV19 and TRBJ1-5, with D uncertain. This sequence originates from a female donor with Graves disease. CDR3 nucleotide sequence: TGTGCCAGTAGTATGTCCCCTTATAGCAATCAGCCCCAGCATTTT. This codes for CASSMSPYSNQPQHF.